The 8 T cell receptor beta chains below come from one sample, sequenced in a study of response to subunit inactivated influenza vaccine. From the RT-PCR reads, TCRdb called clonotypes with MiXCR, one entry per CDR3 protein. The sample carries about 190,000 distinct CDR3 sequences, around 14% recorded once. Sequences were derived from CD8+ T cells sorted from PBMCs, sampled 4 to 6 days after vaccination. These receptors came from a man aged 45-65 years who received an inactivated influenza vaccine.

The chain employs TRBV28 and TRBJ1-2; D is perhaps TRBD1 (6 bases). Germline CDR1 reads MDHEN; CDR2 reads SYDVKM. The V end lost 7 bases, the J end lost 4 bases, and 16 bases lay between the germline ends. The CDR3 sequence is 14 residues long. The CDR3 DNA reads TGTGCCAGCAACTGGGGGGCGGCTATCTATGGCTACACCTTC. Its translation is CASNWGAAIYGYTF.

The J gene is TRBJ1-1, the V gene TRBV13; perhaps TRBD1 as D (6 bases). The CDR3 loop spans 15 amino acids. Germline V CDR1 and CDR2: PRHDT, FYEKMQ (reference sequence). The V end was cut by 6 bases, the J end by 0 bases, with 14 bases between. This chain's CDR3 is CASRREGGMNTEAFF. The CDR3 DNA follows: TGTGCCAGCAGGAGAGAGGGGGGAATGAACACTGAAGCTTTCTTT.

The chain links TRBV4-1 to TRBJ2-1; maybe TRBD1 (6 bases). Germline CDR1 and CDR2: MGHRA and YSYEKL. The CDR3 loop spans 14 amino acids. V dropped 4 bases and J dropped 4 bases, with 11 bases sitting between them. Here the CDR3 DNA reads TGCGCCAGCAGCCCGGGGACAAAATACAATGAGCAGTTCTTC. Protein product: CASSPGTKYNEQFF.

J is TRBJ2-3 and V is TRBV19; D may be TRBD2 (6 bases). The CDR3 loop spans 20 amino acids. Trimming removed 4 bases from V and 0 bases from J, with 26 bases in between. The V gene's germline CDR1 is LNHDA and CDR2 SQIVND (reference sequence). The CDR3 spells CASSRQLAVSWGTSTDTQYF. For the CDR3, the DNA is TGTGCCAGTAGTAGACAGTTAGCGGTCTCGTGGGGGACTAGCACAGATACGCAGTATTTT.

This clonotype was counted a few times. The rearrangement uses TRBV6-5 and TRBJ2-7; tentatively, D is TRBD1 or TRBD2 (5 bases each). The CDR3 extends over 13 amino acids. CDR1 is MNHEY, CDR2 SVGAGI, per germline. Trimming took 2 bases from V and 5 from J, leaving 10 bases between them. The CDR3 is CASSYRDLNEQYF. The CDR3 coding sequence is TGTGCCAGCAGTTACAGGGACCTGAACGAGCAGTACTTC.

The chain recombines TRBV18 with TRBJ2-7; D ambiguous. CDR3 size: 13 residues. V was pared by 2 bases and J by 3 bases, with 8 bases between. Germline lookup yields CDR1 KGHSH and CDR2 LQKENI. The CDR3: CASSPSSYYEQYF. The CDR3 nucleotides read TGTGCCAGCTCACCATCAAGCTACTACGAGCAGTACTTC.

This clonotype was recorded a few times. The genes are TRBV29-1 and TRBJ1-1; D not resolved. V lost 4 bases and J 7 bases, leaving 7 bases between the germline ends. This CDR3 spans 10 amino acids. Per germline, CDR1 SQVTM and CDR2 ANQGSEA. CDR3 in amino acids: CSVAAVEAFF. The CDR3 DNA reads TGCAGCGTTGCGGCAGTTGAAGCTTTCTTT.

As DNA, the CDR3 is TGTGCCAGCAGTCAACTAGCGAGCACAGATACGCAGTATTTT. It codes for CASSQLASTDTQYF. This rearrangement joins TRBV6-1 to TRBJ2-3, with 7 nucleotides matching TRBD2. Germline-derived CDR1 and CDR2 are MNHNS and SASEGT. V lost 5 bases, J lost 0 bases, and 2 bases stayed unmatched. CDR3 length equals 14 residues.